A single sample gave rise to the 31 T cell receptor beta chains below, sequenced in a study of blood T cell repertoires in COVID-19. Generated by immunoSEQ multiplex PCR, the TCRdb table keeps only in-frame clones and is missing some. The sample consists of 68,000 or so clones, roughly 80% of them appearing once. Sequencing was done on a sample of peripheral blood. The source of these receptors is a human donor in a cohort sampled during active COVID-19.

This CDR3 is CASSESLGSGEKLFF. The CDR3 coding sequence is TGTGCCAGCAGTGAATCTCTCGGCAGCGGTGAAAAACTGTTTTTT. The J gene is TRBJ1-4, the V gene TRBV25-1; D is uncertain. V lost 1 base, J lost 7 bases, and 13 bases lay in between. The CDR3 covers 15 residues. CDR1 and CDR2 (germline): MGHDK, SYGVNS.

The chain employs TRBV28 and TRBJ1-5, with D unresolved. In germline, CDR1 is MDHEN, CDR2 SYDVKM. The CDR3 covers 15 residues. V was clipped by 6 bases and J by 1 base, with 13 bases between them. Here the CDR3 reads CASSIYGLSNQPQHF. The CDR3 DNA is TGTGCCAGCAGCATATACGGACTGAGCAATCAGCCCCAGCATTTT.

This clone was detected only once. The chain has TRBV24-1 and TRBJ2-2; the D gene is possibly TRBD1 (6 bases). The V end was cut by 4 bases, the J end by 4 bases, with 18 bases between. The CDR3 totals 17 residues. CDR1 KGHDR and CDR2 SFDVKD come from the germline V gene. CDR3 in amino acids: CATSDTTTGSVTGELFF. As DNA, the CDR3 is TGTGCCACCAGTGACACTACCACAGGGAGCGTCACCGGGGAGCTGTTTTTT.

The chain is built from TRBV5-1 and TRBJ1-2; D might be TRBD1 (6 bases). V was shortened by 3 bases and J by 1 base, with 10 bases between the two germline ends. From germline, CDR1 is SGHRS and CDR2 YFSETQ. CDR3 length: 14 residues. CDR3 in amino acids: CASSWTDRNYGYTF. The CDR3 DNA reads as TGCGCCAGCAGCTGGACAGATCGTAACTATGGCTACACCTTC.

The table lists this clone with a count of one. V is TRBV2 and J is TRBJ2-3; 10 bases match TRBD1. CDR3 size: 15 residues. Germline V CDR1 and CDR2: SNHLY, FYNNEI. V lost 6 bases and J lost 3; bases outside the gene matches: 6. This chain's CDR3 is CASSTGQGRTDTQYF. The CDR3 region has the DNA TGTGCCAGCAGCACGGGACAGGGGAGAACAGATACGCAGTATTTT. Filled out from reference TRBV2 and TRBJ2-3, the complete variable domain reads EPEVTQTPSHQVTQMGQEVILRCVPISNHLYFYWYRQILGQKVEFLVSFYNNEISEKSEIFDDQFSVERPDGSNFTLKIRSTKLEDSAMYFCASSTGQGRTDTQYFGPGTRLTVL.

This rearrangement joins TRBV6-5 to TRBJ2-2; D unresolved. The CDR3 spans 15 residues. V was clipped by 7 bases and J by 7 bases, with 19 bases between them. Germline V lookup: CDR1 MNHEY, CDR2 SVGAGI. DNA for the CDR3: TGTGCCAGCACCCCCTATACCGATTCTGGCGGGGAGCTGTTTTTT. Its translation: CASTPYTDSGGELFF.

This rearrangement joins TRBV19 to TRBJ2-5, with a tentative D call TRBD2 (6 bases). Trimming removed 3 bases at V and 4 bases at J, with 12 bases between. The CDR3 loop spans 14 amino acids. Germline CDR1 LNHDA, CDR2 SQIVND (reference sequence). CDR3 sequence reads: CASSITSLGETQYF. The CDR3 DNA follows: TGTGCCAGTAGTATCACTAGCTTGGGAGAGACCCAGTACTTC.

The chain couples TRBV15 to TRBJ1-4, with 8 bases identical to TRBD1. The CDR3 extends over 14 amino acids. The V gene end was trimmed by 1 base and the J gene end by 9 bases; junction bases not matched to a gene: 4. Germline V CDR1 and CDR2: LNHNV, YYDKDF (reference sequence). The CDR3 coding sequence is TGTGCCACCAGCAGAGTCAGGGGGCGAAAAAAACTGTTTTTT. As protein: CATSRVRGRKKLFF.

The chain has TRBV5-4 and TRBJ2-4; TRBD1 aligns across 7 bases. The germline V gene encodes CDR1 SGHNT and CDR2 YYREEE (reference sequence). Germline trimming cut 4 bases from V and 0 bases from J; bases unmatched to any gene: 13. CDR3 size: 18 residues. The CDR3 DNA is TGTGCCAGCAGCGAGACAGGGACCGTGCCTGTAGCCAAAAACATTCAGTACTTC. It is translated as CASSETGTVPVAKNIQYF.

V is TRBV5-1 and J is TRBJ2-1; 12 nucleotides line up with TRBD2. Germline V gene lookup returns CDR1 SGHRS and CDR2 YFSETQ. The CDR3 totals 17 residues. With V trimmed by 3 bases and J by 2 bases, 6 bases remained unmatched. In DNA form, the CDR3 reads TGCGCCAGCAGCTCCTCTTGGACTAGCGGGGCCTACAATGAGCAGTTCTTC. Residues: CASSSSWTSGAYNEQFF.

The chain carries TRBV7-9 and TRBJ1-1, with 7 positions matching TRBD1. The CDR3 contains 14 residues. The germline CDR1 and CDR2 sequences are SEHNR and FQNEAQ (reference sequence). The V segment lost 9 bases and the J segment 1 base; nucleotides outside the gene matches: 8. CDR3 sequence reads: CASDRDRTNTEAFF. The CDR3 coding sequence is TGTGCCAGTGACAGGGACAGAACGAACACTGAAGCTTTCTTT.

Of note for this clone: This same CDR3 is encoded by further DNA sequences in the sample. The CDR3, as DNA: TGTGCCAGCAGCTTGGGAGGGAACACTGAAGCTTTCTTT. It translates to CASSLGGNTEAFF. This chain joins TRBV5-4 and TRBJ1-1; no reliable D call. Germline loops: CDR1 SGHNT, CDR2 YYREEE (reference sequence). The CDR3 loop spans 13 amino acids. Deletions cut 0 bases from V and 1 base from J, with 4 bases between.

The CDR3 reads CASSLSGEGGQPQHF. The CDR3 DNA reads TGTGCCAGCAGCTTATCAGGGGAAGGGGGTCAGCCCCAGCATTTT. The rearrangement joins TRBV7-9 to TRBJ1-5; TRBD1 might be the D (6 bases). Germline lookup yields CDR1 SEHNR and CDR2 FQNEAQ (reference sequence). This CDR3 is built from 15 residues. The V and J ends lost 2 bases and 6 bases respectively, with 14 bases between them. Complete variable domain (other parts from reference TRBV7-9 and TRBJ1-5): DTGVSQNPRHKITKRGQNVTFRCDPISEHNRLYWYRQTLGQGPEFLTYFQNEAQLEKSRLLSDRFSAERPKGSFSTLEIQRTEQGDSAMYLCASSLSGEGGQPQHFGDGTRLSIL.

V is TRBV6-5 and J is TRBJ1-2; D not certain. The germline V and J ends were trimmed by 6 bases and 2 bases, with 16 bases remaining between them. The germline V gene encodes CDR1 MNHEY and CDR2 SVGAGI. The CDR3 loop spans 15 amino acids. The CDR3 bases are TGTGCCAGCAGCCCCCAAGCGAACCAGAACTATGGCTACACCTTC. This sequence encodes CASSPQANQNYGYTF.

This clone was observed a few times. This chain connects TRBV29-1 to TRBJ2-1; D tentatively fits TRBD1 or TRBD2 (6 bases each). Trimming cost V 7 bases and J 4 bases, with 11 bases left between them. The CDR3 loop spans 12 amino acids. The germline V gene has CDR1 SQVTM and CDR2 ANQGSEA. CDR3 sequence: CSGGDMYNEQFF. CDR3 nucleotides: TGCAGCGGGGGGGACATGTACAATGAGCAGTTCTTC.

This chain connects TRBV6-2 or TRBV6-3 to TRBJ2-5; 9 nucleotides match TRBD1. The germline gives CDR1 MNHEY, CDR2 SVGEGT. Trimming at V came to 5 bases and at J to 4 bases, leaving 8 bases not matched to a gene. The CDR3 consists of 15 residues. This CDR3 reads CASSAPGQGRETQYF. In nucleotides, the CDR3 is TGTGCCAGCAGTGCGCCGGGACAGGGCCGAGAGACCCAGTACTTC.

The genes are TRBV18 and TRBJ2-5, with 8 bases that match TRBD2. The CDR3 runs 17 residues. J was trimmed by 4 bases and V by 3 bases; bases with no gene match: 13. In germline, CDR1 is KGHSH, CDR2 LQKENI. The CDR3 here is CASSPLRGTSRRETQYF. The CDR3 region has the DNA TGTGCCAGCTCACCGCTGCGGGGGACTAGTCGGCGAGAGACCCAGTACTTC.

The genes are TRBV6-5 and TRBJ2-3; D may be TRBD2 (6 bases). Looked up from germline, CDR1 is MNHEY and CDR2 is SVGAGI. This CDR3 is built from 15 residues. V was clipped by 6 bases and J by 0 bases, with 13 bases between them. The CDR3 is CASSSSGTSTDTQYF. The DNA for the CDR3 is TGTGCCAGCAGCTCCTCCGGGACTAGCACAGATACGCAGTATTTT.

The count of this clone is one. V usage is TRBV5-5 and J usage is TRBJ1-5; a weak D match, TRBD1 (5 bases). The CDR3 consists of 16 residues. CDR1 and CDR2 (germline): SGHKS, YYEKEE (reference sequence). The V and J ends lost 0 bases and 6 bases respectively, with 16 bases between them. The CDR3 loop reads CASSLGGRWTSQPQHF. DNA for the CDR3: TGTGCCAGCAGCTTGGGGGGCAGGTGGACAAGTCAGCCCCAGCATTTT.

The chain joins TRBV11-2 to TRBJ1-3; TRBD1 is a possible D gene (5 bases). The CDR3 is made up of 17 amino acids. The germline V and J ends were trimmed by 5 bases and 0 bases, with 17 bases remaining between them. Germline CDR1 reads SGHAT; CDR2 reads FQNNGV. In DNA form, the CDR3 reads TGTGCCAGCAGCCCTCGCGACAGAACAGTCTCTGGAAACACCATATATTTT. This sequence encodes CASSPRDRTVSGNTIYF.

CDR3 bases: TGCGCCAGCAGTCCAGGGGATGTATGGACTGAAGCTTTCTTT. This sequence encodes CASSPGDVWTEAFF. This chain links TRBV4-3 with TRBJ1-1, with a weak D call TRBD1 (6 bases). V lost 6 bases, J lost 5 bases, and 16 bases lay in between. The germline gives CDR1 LGHNA, CDR2 YSLEER. There are 14 residues in the CDR3.

J is TRBJ1-5 and V is TRBV28, with D possibly matching TRBD1 (6 bases). The CDR3 spans 15 residues. V lost 2 bases and J lost 6, with 14 bases in between. Germline V gene data show CDR1 as MDHEN and CDR2 as SYDVKM. CDR3 protein: CASSLPGEVSQPQHF. CDR3 in DNA: TGTGCCAGCAGTTTACCAGGGGAAGTAAGTCAGCCCCAGCATTTT.

This sequence joins TRBV6-2 or TRBV6-3 and TRBJ2-7, with D unclear. Trimming removed 2 bases from V and 3 bases from J, with 23 bases in between. Germline V gives CDR1 MNHEY, CDR2 SVGEGT. The CDR3 contains 18 residues. DNA for the CDR3: TGTGCCAGCAGTTACCTTCGTACTATGGCTCGTTACCACTACGAGCAGTACTTC. The encoded protein is CASSYLRTMARYHYEQYF.

The chain couples TRBV5-1 to TRBJ2-3, with TRBD2 as a possible D gene (6 bases). This CDR3 has 14 amino acids. Germline CDR1 is SGHRS and CDR2 is YFSETQ. V shed 2 bases and J shed 1 base, with 8 bases lying between them. CDR3 sequence: CASSFGTRTDTQYF. The CDR3 DNA reads TGCGCCAGCAGCTTCGGGACTCGCACAGATACGCAGTATTTT.

The rearrangement joins TRBV28 to TRBJ1-4; tentative D call: TRBD1 (5 bases). Trimming stripped 2 bases from V and 3 bases from J, with 10 bases between. Germline CDR1 reads MDHEN; CDR2 reads SYDVKM. This CDR3 has 15 residues. The CDR3 loop reads CASSLTGTANEKLFF. The CDR3 DNA reads TGTGCCAGCAGTTTAACGGGGACTGCTAATGAAAAACTGTTTTTT.

V and J are TRBV24-1 and TRBJ2-7, with 9 bases identical to TRBD2. The CDR3 runs to 16 residues. Germline assignment: CDR1 KGHDR and CDR2 SFDVKD. The V gene end was trimmed by 3 bases and the J gene end by 2 bases; junction bases not matched to a gene: 7. The DNA of the CDR3 is TGTGCCACCAGTGATACCTCTAGCGGGGTTCCCTACGAGCAGTACTTC. Protein sequence: CATSDTSSGVPYEQYF.

The chain has TRBV11-2 and TRBJ1-6, with TRBD1 matching 7 bases. The germline V gene has CDR1 SGHAT and CDR2 FQNNGV. The length of the CDR3 is 15 residues. The ends lost 5 bases at V and 10 bases at J; junction bases unmatched: 11. The CDR3 is CASSPREGARSPLHF. The CDR3 DNA reads as TGTGCCAGCAGCCCAAGAGAGGGGGCGAGGTCACCCCTCCACTTT.

The chain is built from TRBV7-9 and TRBJ2-7; D is undetermined. Between the trimmed V and J ends, which lost 1 base and 0 bases, there was a span of 10 bases. The germline CDR1 and CDR2 sequences are SEHNR and FQNEAQ (reference sequence). The CDR3 length is 15 residues. The CDR3 DNA reads TGTGCCAGCAGCTTAGGCTACAGCTTCTCCTACGAGCAGTACTTC. Its protein product is CASSLGYSFSYEQYF.

The V gene is TRBV5-4, the J gene TRBJ1-2, with TRBD1 matching 9 bases. This CDR3 region has 13 residues. Germline V CDR1 and CDR2: SGHNT, YYREEE (reference sequence). Trimming removed 2 bases from V and 8 bases from J; junction bases left unmatched: 4. The CDR3 nucleotides read TGTGCCAGCAGCTTAGGGACAGGGACCGGCTACACCTTC. Translation gives CASSLGTGTGYTF.

The chain joins TRBV7-9 to TRBJ2-7, with 7 bases identical to TRBD1. There are 15 residues in the CDR3. Germline V gene sequence: CDR1 SEHNR, CDR2 FQNEAQ (reference sequence). The trim removed 3 bases at V and 3 bases at J, leaving 8 bases unmatched. The CDR3 DNA reads TGTGCCAGCAGCTTCGTGACAGGGATACACTACGAGCAGTACTTC. It codes for CASSFVTGIHYEQYF. Using reference TRBV7-9 and TRBJ2-7 for the parts outside the CDR3, the full variable domain is DTGVSQNPRHKITKRGQNVTFRCDPISEHNRLYWYRQTLGQGPEFLTYFQNEAQLEKSRLLSDRFSAERPKGSFSTLEIQRTEQGDSAMYLCASSFVTGIHYEQYFGPGTRLTVT.

The rearrangement uses TRBV12-5 and TRBJ1-6, with D possibly matching TRBD1 (5 bases). Germline values: CDR1 LGHNT, CDR2 FRNRAP. The CDR3 consists of 13 residues. V was clipped by 6 bases and J by 10 bases, with 13 bases between them. The CDR3, as DNA: TGTGCTAGTGGCCGGGGGTTCGGGTCACCCCTCCACTTT. Translated: CASGRGFGSPLHF.